The 15 T cell receptor beta chains below come from one sample, sequenced in a study of cytomegalovirus exposure and HLA in healthy donors. Sequencing was performed with immunoSEQ multiplex PCR; in TCRdb, only in-frame clones are kept and a portion is missing. Altogether some 66,000 clones are present, around 97% being singletons, with the ten largest covering around 1.6%. Source material: PBMCs. Source of these receptors: a woman aged 18-29 years in good health and CMV-seropositive.

The V gene is TRBV5-4, the J gene TRBJ1-2; D remains ambiguous. The CDR3 spans 14 residues. Germline V CDR1 and CDR2: SGHNT, YYREEE (reference sequence). V lost 7 bases and J 1 base, leaving 14 bases between the germline ends. The CDR3 sequence: CASARRGFNYGYTF. The CDR3 bases are TGTGCCAGCGCGAGAAGAGGTTTTAACTATGGCTACACCTTC. The full variable domain, completed using reference TRBV5-4 and TRBJ1-2, is ETGVTQSPTHLIKTRGQQVTLRCSSQSGHNTVSWYQQALGQGPQFIFQYYREEENGRGNFPPRFSGLQFPNYSSELNVNALELDDSALYLCASARRGFNYGYTFGSGTRLTVV.

The V call is TRBV10-2, the J call TRBJ2-1; D perhaps matches TRBD1 (5 bases). In germline, CDR1 is WSHSY, CDR2 SAAADI. The CDR3 runs to 14 residues. V lost 7 bases and J 9 bases, leaving 19 bases between the germline ends. The CDR3 region is CASIGVSRRGEQFF. The CDR3 DNA sequence: TGCGCCAGCATAGGTGTCTCACGAAGGGGTGAGCAGTTCTTC.

This chain connects TRBV28 to TRBJ2-3, with TRBD2 matching 8 bases. This CDR3 contains 16 residues. The germline CDR1 and CDR2 sequences are MDHEN and SYDVKM. Unmatched junction bases numbered 8, after V lost 5 bases and J lost 1 base. The CDR3 loop is CASSGGWREGTDTQYF. The CDR3 nucleotides read TGTGCCAGCAGTGGGGGATGGCGGGAGGGCACAGATACGCAGTATTTT.

The chain employs TRBV28 and TRBJ2-7; 13 nucleotides align to TRBD2. The V gene end was trimmed by 4 bases and the J gene end by 3 bases; junction bases not matched to a gene: 3. CDR1 is MDHEN, CDR2 SYDVKM, per germline. This CDR3 comprises 15 residues. This chain's CDR3 is CASSSRLAGGYEQYF. The CDR3 DNA is TGTGCCAGCAGTTCAAGACTAGCGGGAGGCTACGAGCAGTACTTC.

The V and J genes are TRBV28 and TRBJ2-4, with D possibly matching TRBD1 (5 bases). With 9 bases removed from V and 3 bases from J, the gap between germline ends came to 12 bases. The CDR3 sequence is 13 residues long. Germline V lookup: CDR1 MDHEN, CDR2 SYDVKM. The CDR3 sequence: CASQDSIKNIQYF. The CDR3 coding sequence is TGTGCCAGTCAAGACAGCATCAAAAACATTCAGTACTTC.

This sequence joins TRBV27 and TRBJ1-1; 8 bases map to TRBD1. The CDR3 covers 14 residues. CDR1 is MNHEY and CDR2 is SMNVEV in the germline V gene (reference sequence). With 4 bases clipped from V and 1 base from J, the junction kept 2 bases outside the gene matches. CDR3 residues: CASSSRGQNTEAFF. DNA for the CDR3: TGTGCCAGCAGTTCCAGGGGGCAGAACACTGAAGCTTTCTTT.

The chain has TRBV6-1 and TRBJ1-2, with 8 bases that match TRBD1. The CDR3 covers 15 residues. V lost 3 bases to trimming and J lost 4 bases; unmatched junction nucleotides: 7. In germline, CDR1 is MNHNS, CDR2 SASEGT. In DNA, the CDR3 is TGTGCCAGCAGTGAGGGGACAGGCGCCTTCTATGGCTACACCTTC. It yields the protein CASSEGTGAFYGYTF.

The chain employs TRBV5-1 and TRBJ2-7; possible D gene TRBD2, 5 bases. The CDR3 sequence is 14 residues long. From germline, CDR1 is SGHRS and CDR2 YFSETQ. The V end lost 0 bases, the J end lost 6 bases, and 13 bases lay between the germline ends. In DNA form, the CDR3 reads TGCGCCAGCAGCTTGGCAAGTCTAGCACGCGAGCAGTACTTC. This encodes CASSLASLAREQYF.

This clone was recorded once. The V and J genes are TRBV7-2 and TRBJ2-5; TRBD2 is a possible D gene (6 bases). CDR3 length: 16 amino acids. Germline CDR1 is SGHTA and CDR2 is FQGNSA. V lost 4 bases, J lost 2 bases, and 17 bases lay in between. CDR3 DNA: TGTGCCAGCAGCTCCCTTTCGCGGGGTACTCAAGAGACCCAGTACTTC. This codes for CASSSLSRGTQETQYF.

V usage is TRBV7-9 and J usage is TRBJ1-4; no firm D call. V gave up 0 bases and J gave up 0 bases, with 5 bases separating them. Germline V gene sequence: CDR1 SEHNR, CDR2 FQNEAQ (reference sequence). There are 15 residues in the CDR3. The CDR3 DNA sequence: TGTGCCAGCAGCTTAGCCACAGCAACTAATGAAAAACTGTTTTTT. Amino acids: CASSLATATNEKLFF.

J is TRBJ2-7 and V is TRBV9; tentative D call: TRBD1 (6 bases). The CDR3 extends over 13 amino acids. CDR1 and CDR2 (germline): SGDLS, YYNGEE. The germline V and J ends were trimmed by 4 bases and 10 bases, with 18 bases remaining between them. As DNA, the CDR3 is TGTGCCAGCAGCCCCCAGACGGCAGGGGAACAGTACTTC. The encoded protein is CASSPQTAGEQYF.

V gene TRBV10-1 combines with J gene TRBJ2-2; TRBD2 matches at 7 bases. V lost 6 bases, J lost 0 bases, and 4 bases stayed unmatched. CDR3 length: 15 residues. Germline V gene sequence: CDR1 WNHNN, CDR2 SYGVQD (reference sequence). For the CDR3, the DNA is TGCGCCAGCAGCACGGGACTACCGAACACCGGGGAGCTGTTTTTT. Translated, it gives CASSTGLPNTGELFF.

The genes are TRBV18 and TRBJ2-2; 7 nucleotides align to TRBD2. Germline CDR1 is KGHSH and CDR2 is LQKENI. V trimming: 0 bases; J trimming: 1 base; junction bases outside the gene matches: 8. The CDR3 sequence is 18 residues long. The CDR3: CASSPPIGLAENTGELFF. The CDR3 region has the DNA TGTGCCAGCTCACCACCGATAGGCCTAGCGGAGAACACCGGGGAGCTGTTTTTT.

The chain joins TRBV11-3 to TRBJ2-3, with TRBD2 matching over 9 bases. The CDR3 spans 16 residues. Trimming took 0 bases from V and 5 from J; bases not matched to a gene: 6. CDR1 is SGHNT and CDR2 is YENEEA in the germline V gene. This chain's CDR3 is CASSLDLKRGVDTQYF. As DNA, the CDR3 is TGTGCCAGCAGCTTAGATCTCAAGCGGGGGGTAGATACGCAGTATTTT.

The genes are TRBV5-4 and TRBJ2-7, with D perhaps TRBD1 (6 bases). V lost 1 base and J lost 3, with 17 bases in between. This CDR3 is 16 amino acids long. The germline V gene encodes CDR1 SGHNT and CDR2 YYREEE (reference sequence). The CDR3: CASSLLSDRRVYEQYF. CDR3 sequence (DNA): TGTGCCAGCAGCTTGCTCAGCGACAGGCGAGTCTACGAGCAGTACTTC.